In its sample, the clone carrying this T cell receptor beta chain was seen many times. Antigen specificity is unknown. The source of the sample is a study of response to subunit inactivated influenza vaccine. Study observations and caveats: A suggestion made by the authors is that each seasonal influenza vaccination recruits few new T cells.

Germline lookup yields CDR1 LGHDT and CDR2 YNNKEL (reference sequence). The CDR3 loop spans 15 amino acids. Trimming cost V 4 bases and J 1 base, with 13 bases left between them. TCRdb reanalysed the RT-PCR reads using MiXCR and keeps one entry per CDR3 protein. The table shows about 500,000 distinct CDR3 sequences, with about 7.2% occurring only once. The sequences come from PBMCs from blood, collected less than 30 months after vaccination. The sequence came from a man aged 50 to 69 who received an inactivated influenza vaccine. The chain joins TRBV3-1 to TRBJ2-5, with a weak D call TRBD1 (5 bases). CDR3 nucleotide sequence: TGTGCCAGCAGCCCCCAGATACAGGTCCAAGAGACCCAGTACTTC. As protein: CASSPQIQVQETQYF.